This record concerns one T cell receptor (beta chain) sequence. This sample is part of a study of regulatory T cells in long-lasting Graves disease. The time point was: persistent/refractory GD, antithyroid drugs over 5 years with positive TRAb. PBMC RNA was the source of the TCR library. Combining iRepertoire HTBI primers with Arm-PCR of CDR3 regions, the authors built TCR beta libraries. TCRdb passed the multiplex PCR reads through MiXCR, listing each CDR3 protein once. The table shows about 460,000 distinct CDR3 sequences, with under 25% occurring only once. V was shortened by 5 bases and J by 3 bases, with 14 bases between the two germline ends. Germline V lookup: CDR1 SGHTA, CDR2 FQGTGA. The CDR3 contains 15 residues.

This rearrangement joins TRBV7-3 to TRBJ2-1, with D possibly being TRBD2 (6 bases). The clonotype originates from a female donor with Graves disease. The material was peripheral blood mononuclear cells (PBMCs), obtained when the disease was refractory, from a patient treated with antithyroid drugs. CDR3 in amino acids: CASSRWRADYNEQFF. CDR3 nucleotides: TGTGCCAGCAGCCGATGGAGGGCCGACTACAATGAGCAGTTCTTC.